These T cell receptor beta chains were read from a single sample in a study of T cell responses to AZD1222 COVID-19 vaccine. The protocol was immunoSEQ multiplex PCR, while the TCRdb copy is restricted to in-frame clones and leaves out a portion. Found here are roughly 250,000 clones, 80% to 95% of them singletons; the top ten hold around 0.58%. Sequenced here: peripheral blood, sampled on day 0 of AZD1222 vaccination. The receptor source for this set is an adult in good health. The CDR3 runs from the conserved cysteine through the conserved F or W. D genes are given only for firm matches. Not all rows give a size; the values are once, few, many and, for expanded clones, a class.

V	size	J	D	DNA	CDR3
TRBV29-1	-	TRBJ2-5	-	TGCAGCGTTGAAGATCGGGGCGGGCGTATGGAGACCCAGTACTTC	CSVEDRGGRMETQYF
TRBV10-3	-	TRBJ2-5	TRBD2	TGTGCCATCAGTTTAACTAGCGGGAGGGCAGAGACCCAGTACTTC	CAISLTSGRAETQYF
TRBV11-3	-	TRBJ2-3	TRBD1	TGTGCCAGCAGCCTAACACAGGGGGCCGCAGATACGCAGTATTTT	CASSLTQGAADTQYF
TRBV19	-	TRBJ2-2	-	TGTGCCTCCCAGGTGGCCTCAGGTGCGGCCGGGGAGCTGTTTTTT	CASQVASGAAGELFF
TRBV6-5	-	TRBJ2-7	-	TGTGCCAGCAGTAATCAATACGAGCAGTACTTC	CASSNQYEQYF
TRBV1	-	TRBJ2-1	-	TGCACCAGCAGCCAACCCCATAAGCGGGAGAATTCCGATGAGCAGTTCTTC	CTSSQPHKRENSDEQFF
TRBV19	-	TRBJ1-6	TRBD1	TGTGCCAGTAGTAGACAGGGGCCCGCTAATTCACCCCTCCACTTT	CASSRQGPANSPLHF
TRBV13	-	TRBJ1-5	-	TGTGCCAGCAGTACAGGTCCTGGGGGTCAGCCCCAGCATTTT	CASSTGPGGQPQHF
TRBV19	once	TRBJ1-1	-	TGTGCCAGTAGTATAGGACGACGACAGTCCTACACTGAAGCTTTCTTT	CASSIGRRQSYTEAFF
TRBV19	-	TRBJ1-1	TRBD1	TGTGCCAGTAGTCCCGCCCTTGGGACAGTATTGAACACTGAAGCTTTCTTT	CASSPALGTVLNTEAFF
TRBV5-1	-	TRBJ1-2	TRBD1	TGCGCCAGCAGCTTGGACGTGACAGGGAATGGCTACACCTTC	CASSLDVTGNGYTF
TRBV5-4	-	TRBJ2-3	TRBD2	TGTGCCAGCAGCAAACCTGGACTAGCGGGAGGCGTAGCAGATACGCAGTATTTT	CASSKPGLAGGVADTQYF
TRBV19	-	TRBJ2-1	TRBD2	TGTGCCAGTGAATGGAAGGGTCGGGGGGTCAATGAGCAGTTCTTC	CASEWKGRGVNEQFF
TRBV28	once	TRBJ2-7	-	TGTGCCAGCAGTTTCGTAGTCCCCCAAACCTACGAGCAGTACTTC	CASSFVVPQTYEQYF
TRBV14	-	TRBJ2-7	-	TGTGCCAGCAGCCAAGGATGGGGACCTCCCTACGAGCAGTACTTC	CASSQGWGPPYEQYF
TRBV7-2	-	TRBJ2-7	-	TGTGCCAGCAGCCCTCACCGGAGGGGCGAGAGCGAGCAGTACTTC	CASSPHRRGESEQYF
TRBV5-1	-	TRBJ1-4	-	TGCGCCAGCAGCTTGGGACAGACTAATGAAAAACTGTTTTTT	CASSLGQTNEKLFF
TRBV7-9	-	TRBJ2-1	-	TGTGCCAGCAGCCTCACCGGGCTCCGGCGGGACAATGAGCAGTTCTTC	CASSLTGLRRDNEQFF
TRBV6-5	-	TRBJ1-6	-	TGTGCCAGCAGTTACGATGGGGCTGATAATTCACCCCTCCACTTT	CASSYDGADNSPLHF
TRBV28	-	TRBJ2-3	-	TGTGCCAGCAGTTTGCCAGGGGGGGGGACAGATACGCAGTATTTT	CASSLPGGGTDTQYF
TRBV30	-	TRBJ1-5	-	TGTGCCTGGAGTGTACCCCGACCGGGGAATCAGCCCCAGCATTTT	CAWSVPRPGNQPQHF
TRBV28	-	TRBJ2-7	-	TGTGCCAGTTGGGGGAACTACGAGCAGTACTTC	CASWGNYEQYF
TRBV7-3	-	TRBJ2-2	-	TGTGCCAGCAGCCCGGGGACAACAAACACCGGGGAGCTGTTTTTT	CASSPGTTNTGELFF
TRBV12-5	-	TRBJ2-1	TRBD2	TGTGCTAGTGGTTTGGTACTATCGAGGCTAGCGGAAGACAAGTACAATGAGCAGTTCTTC	CASGLVLSRLAEDKYNEQFF
TRBV7-9	-	TRBJ2-7	TRBD2	TGTGCCAGCAGCTTAGCCGGCAGCGGGGGCCTCCTCTACGAGCAGTACTTC	CASSLAGSGGLLYEQYF
TRBV7-8	-	TRBJ1-3	TRBD1	TGTGCCAGCAGCTTATCAGGGGGTACCATATATTTT	CASSLSGGTIYF
TRBV3-1/TRBV3-2	-	TRBJ1-2	-	TGTGCCAGCAGCCCCTTGGGGGAGTATGGCTACACCTTC	CASSPLGEYGYTF
TRBV27	-	TRBJ2-3	TRBD1	TGTGCCAGCAGTTCCGGGACAGCCACAGATACGCAGTATTTT	CASSSGTATDTQYF
TRBV28	-	TRBJ2-7	TRBD2	TGTGCCAGCGGGGGGGCCTACGAGCAGTACTTC	CASGGAYEQYF
TRBV7-2	-	TRBJ2-6	TRBD2	TGTGCCAGCAGCTTAGGGGGAGGGACTGGGGCCAACGTCCTGACTTTC	CASSLGGGTGANVLTF
TRBV2	-	TRBJ2-3	TRBD2	TGTGCCAGCACTGGAGGACTAGCGGGAGTAGGCGATACGCAGTATTTT	CASTGGLAGVGDTQYF
TRBV7-2	-	TRBJ2-5	TRBD2	TGTGCCAGCAGCCCCACTAGCGGGAGGGCCTTCGAGACCCAGTACTTC	CASSPTSGRAFETQYF
TRBV12-5	-	TRBJ2-7	-	TGTGCTAGTGCTCACGGGGACCGAGCCTACGAGCAGTACTTC	CASAHGDRAYEQYF
TRBV7-8	-	TRBJ2-2	-	TGTGCCAGCAGCTTTCATAAGGAGGGGAGACTCACCGGGGAGCTGTTTTTT	CASSFHKEGRLTGELFF
TRBV6-6	-	TRBJ2-2	-	TGTGCCAGCAGTTACGCAGGCCCTCGGGGTGCCGGGGAGCTGTTTTTT	CASSYAGPRGAGELFF
TRBV7-2	once	TRBJ2-7	-	TGTGCCAGCAGCTCAAGCCCCCCCTACGAGCAGTACTTC	CASSSSPPYEQYF
TRBV7-9	-	TRBJ1-5	-	TGTGCCAGCAGCTTAGGGGAACAGCCCCAGCATTTT	CASSLGEQPQHF
TRBV2	-	TRBJ1-1	-	TGTGCCAACTTCAGGGAAAGAGGGTTGTTACCCGTGGTTGGGTACACTGAAGCTTTCTTT	CANFRERGLLPVVGYTEAFF
TRBV27	-	TRBJ1-5	-	TGTGCCACCCTACGACAGAGGAGCAATCAGCCCCAGCATTTT	CATLRQRSNQPQHF
TRBV6-1	-	TRBJ1-1	TRBD1	TGTGCCAGCAGTGAAAGGGGAGGGGGCGCGAGCACTGAAGCTTTCTTT	CASSERGGGASTEAFF
TRBV25-1	-	TRBJ2-3	TRBD1	TGTGCCAGCAGTGGTCCGACAGGGCGTTTCACAGATACGCAGTATTTT	CASSGPTGRFTDTQYF
TRBV28	-	TRBJ1-5	-	TGTGCCAGCTATCCGTACCCGGGACCCTCCAATCAGCCCCAGCATTTT	CASYPYPGPSNQPQHF
TRBV10-2	-	TRBJ1-2	-	TGCGCCAGCACTAGCCCAGGGTTCTATGGCTACACCTTC	CASTSPGFYGYTF
TRBV5-5	-	TRBJ1-1	-	TGTGCCAGCAGCTTGGGGGCGAACACTGAAGCTTTCTTT	CASSLGANTEAFF
TRBV7-3	-	TRBJ2-2	TRBD2	TGTGCCAGCAGTCCGGGACTAGCGGGGGTTACGAACACCGGGGAGCTGTTTTTT	CASSPGLAGVTNTGELFF
TRBV2	-	TRBJ2-4	-	TGTGCCAGCACAACTGTTGCCAAAAACATTCAGTACTTC	CASTTVAKNIQYF
TRBV6-2/TRBV6-3	-	TRBJ2-7	-	TGTGCCAGCAGTTATCTTAGGGAGGCTTACGAGCAGTACTTC	CASSYLREAYEQYF
TRBV7-2	-	TRBJ2-3	-	TGTGCCAGCAGCTTATTCGGGGGAATCACAGATACGCAGTATTTT	CASSLFGGITDTQYF
TRBV9	-	TRBJ2-2	TRBD1	TGTGCCAGCAGCGTAGGGCAGGGGGCGAACACCGGGGAGCTGTTTTTT	CASSVGQGANTGELFF
TRBV6-2/TRBV6-3	-	TRBJ1-1	-	TGTGCCAGCAGTTACACCGGACACTACACTGAAGCTTTCTTT	CASSYTGHYTEAFF
TRBV10-2	-	TRBJ2-3	-	TGCGCCAGCAGTGAGTTCGGCGGAGATACGCAGTATTTT	CASSEFGGDTQYF
TRBV25-1	-	TRBJ2-5	TRBD2	TGTGCCAGCAGTGCATTAGCGGGGGCAGCCCCCTTAGGAGAGACCCAGTACTTC	CASSALAGAAPLGETQYF
TRBV10-3	-	TRBJ1-1	-	TGTGCCATCAGTCCAGATGCGAACACTGAAGCTTTCTTT	CAISPDANTEAFF
TRBV28	-	TRBJ2-2	-	TGTGCCAGCGGGGGAGTGGCGGGGGCTAACACCGGGGAGCTGTTTTTT	CASGGVAGANTGELFF
TRBV20-1	-	TRBJ1-1	-	TGCAGTGCTAGTCCGGACAGGAACACTGAAGCTTTCTTT	CSASPDRNTEAFF
TRBV4-3	-	TRBJ2-7	-	TGCGCCAGCAGCCAAGGTGCTAGCGCGTCCTACGAGCAGTACTTC	CASSQGASASYEQYF
TRBV20-1	once	TRBJ1-1	-	TGCAGTGCTAGATGGCCGGGGGAAGCTTTCTTT	CSARWPGEAFF
TRBV28	-	TRBJ1-5	-	TGTGCCAGCAGTTTAGGCACATATCAGCCCCAGCATTTT	CASSLGTYQPQHF
TRBV5-6	-	TRBJ1-1	-	TGTGCCAGCAGCTTCCCTGGGCGGGACACTGAAGCTTTCTTT	CASSFPGRDTEAFF
TRBV5-6	-	TRBJ2-7	TRBD2	TGTGCCAGCAGCTTGGGAGCGGGGGGCGCCTACGAGCAGTACTTC	CASSLGAGGAYEQYF